The 7 T cell receptor beta chains reported below all come from one sample, sequenced in a study of T cells in Graves' hyperthyroidism and ophthalmopathy. Researchers took RNA transcripts and amplified the TCR beta CDR3 regions from them. First-round RT-PCR of the TCR CDR3 relied on the HTBI primer set. TCRdb reprocessed the multiplex PCR reads with MiXCR, giving one entry per CDR3 protein. The table has fewer than 650,000 distinct CDR3 sequences, about 15% seen once; the top ten hold around 5.4%. The sequencing input was blood. All receptors derive from a woman aged 25 to 39 with Graves' hyperthyroidism that later progressed to Graves' ophthalmopathy.

This clonotype came up many times. The genes are TRBV20-1 and TRBJ2-3; D possibly uses TRBD1 or TRBD2 (5 bases each). CDR1 is DFQATT, CDR2 SNEGSKA, per germline (reference sequence). Trimming left V 8 bases short and J 0 bases short, with 15 bases between. The CDR3 has 14 amino acids. The CDR3 DNA reads as TGCAGTTCGACTCCAGGGAGTAGCACAGATACGCAGTATTTT. This codes for CSSTPGSSTDTQYF.

This clonotype has a handful of counts. The V and J genes are TRBV27 and TRBJ1-2; D not certain. Looked up from germline, CDR1 is MNHEY and CDR2 is SMNVEV (reference sequence). This CDR3 contains 16 residues. Trimming stripped 11 bases from V and 5 bases from J, with 27 bases between. CDR3 protein: CAPPLGWVYFEYGYTF. The CDR3 nucleotides are TGTGCCCCCCCTCTGGGGTGGGTATATTTCGAATATGGCTACACCTTC.

About this clonotype: At one boundary the junction diverges from the germline segment, which might be a read error. CDR3 nucleotides: TGCGCCAGTCGTAGGGACACGAACGTGTACGAGCAGCACTTC. Amino acid sequence: CASRRDTNVYEQHF. The chain recombines TRBV10-2 with TRBJ2-7, with a tentative D call TRBD1 (6 bases). This CDR3 is 14 amino acids long. Germline lookup yields CDR1 WSHSY and CDR2 SAAADI.

This clonotype was seen many times. The J gene is TRBJ2-3, the V gene TRBV6-1; the D gene is possibly TRBD2 (5 bases). Germline V gives CDR1 MNHNS, CDR2 SASEGT. Trimming took off 5 bases at V and 2 bases at J, with 23 bases between the two ends. This CDR3 spans 18 amino acids. The chain's CDR3 is CASSYQPPGIRVTDTQYF. In DNA form, the CDR3 reads TGTGCCAGCAGTTACCAACCCCCCGGGATTCGGGTCACAGATACGCAGTATTTT.

This clonotype was counted ten times or more. The J gene is TRBJ1-4, the V gene TRBV12-3 or TRBV12-4; no definite D call. V was clipped by 3 bases and J by 5 bases, with 10 bases between them. The CDR3 loop spans 14 amino acids. CDR3 protein: CASSFGGPNEKLFF. For the CDR3, the DNA is TGTGCCAGCAGTTTTGGCGGACCAAATGAAAAACTGTTTTTT.

The chain uses TRBV5-4 and TRBJ1-2; the D gene is possibly TRBD1 (5 bases). Trimming removed 5 bases at V and 7 bases at J, with 12 bases between. The CDR3 has 12 residues. From germline, CDR1 is SGHNT and CDR2 YYREEE (reference sequence). In DNA form, the CDR3 reads TGTGCCAGCAGTCGGACGGGGGTTGGCTACACCTTC. Translating it yields CASSRTGVGYTF. Complete variable domain (other parts from reference TRBV5-4 and TRBJ1-2): ETGVTQSPTHLIKTRGQQVTLRCSSQSGHNTVSWYQQALGQGPQFIFQYYREEENGRGNFPPRFSGLQFPNYSSELNVNALELDDSALYLCASSRTGVGYTFGSGTRLTVV.

In its sample, this clonotype was seen many times. The V and J genes are TRBV9 and TRBJ1-1, with D perhaps matching TRBD1 (6 bases). Germline lookup yields CDR1 SGDLS and CDR2 YYNGEE. V was trimmed by 3 bases and J by 11 bases, leaving 17 bases between them. This CDR3 spans 13 amino acids. CDR3: CASSASGNRDAFF. The CDR3 nucleotides are TGTGCCAGCAGCGCCTCTGGGAACAGGGATGCTTTCTTT.